One sample yielded the 29 T cell receptor beta chains listed below, sequenced in a study of T-cell memory formation after mild COVID-19. One entry per CDR3 protein, called by TCRdb with MiXCR from the 5' RACE reads. The sample lists more than 200,000 distinct CDR3 sequences, about 16% occurring once. Sequencing was done on a sample of PBMCs or a T cell subset sorted from them (not recorded which). The receptors shown here come from a man between 18 and 35 years old who had mild COVID-19 (a few samples of this study predate the infection). Cell type and time point are not known.

The rearrangement links TRBV2 to TRBJ1-2; D is ambiguous. There are 13 residues in the CDR3. Germline-derived CDR1 and CDR2 are SNHLY and FYNNEI. V was clipped by 0 bases and J by 3 bases, with 5 bases between them. The CDR3 sequence is CASSEARYYGYTF. In nucleotides, the CDR3 is TGTGCCAGCAGTGAAGCGAGGTACTATGGCTACACCTTC.

This clonotype has just a few counts. The chain combines TRBV7-2 with TRBJ2-5, with D perhaps matching TRBD1 or TRBD2 (5 bases each). The CDR3 consists of 16 residues. CDR1 is SGHTA and CDR2 is FQGNSA in the germline V gene. The V and J ends lost 2 bases and 4 bases respectively, with 17 bases between them. The CDR3 nucleotides read TGTGCCAGCAGCTTAAGCGGAACAGGAGGTGGAGAGACCCAGTACTTC. It yields the protein CASSLSGTGGGETQYF.

A few counts support this clonotype. J is TRBJ2-5 and V is TRBV11-2; D possibly uses TRBD1 or TRBD2 (6 bases each). V lost 1 base and J lost 5, with 11 bases in between. The CDR3 is 14 amino acids. Per germline, CDR1 SGHAT and CDR2 FQNNGV. Written as DNA, the CDR3 is TGTGCCAGCAGCTTAGGATCGGGGGCGGAGACCCAGTACTTC. This translates into CASSLGSGAETQYF. Full variable domain (missing parts from reference TRBV11-2 and TRBJ2-5): EAGVAQSPRYKIIEKRQSVAFWCNPISGHATLYWYQQILGQGPKLLIQFQNNGVVDDSQLPKDRFSAERLKGVDSTLKIQPAKLEDSAVYLCASSLGSGAETQYFGPGTRLLVL.

This clonotype appeared many times. The V and J genes are TRBV5-1 and TRBJ1-3, with a weak D call TRBD1 (5 bases). The ends were cut back, 1 base at V and 7 bases at J, with 12 bases in the middle. The CDR3 spans 14 residues. The germline V gene encodes CDR1 SGHRS and CDR2 YFSETQ. The CDR3 DNA follows: TGCGCCAGCAGCTTGTACGGGGACGGCAACACCATATATTTT. Protein: CASSLYGDGNTIYF.

V and J are TRBV28 and TRBJ2-3; 9 bases agree with TRBD2. This CDR3 contains 15 residues. Germline trimming cut 10 bases from V and 2 bases from J; bases unmatched to any gene: 10. CDR1 MDHEN and CDR2 SYDVKM come from the germline V gene. The CDR3 bases are TGTGCCACTTCGCGGGGCGGGGGGGCCACAGATACGCAGTATTTT. Its translation: CATSRGGGATDTQYF.

This clonotype was observed a handful of times. The DNA of the CDR3 is TGTGCCAGCAGGGCCGGGTCTGGGAACACTGAAGCTTTCTTT. Translation gives CASRAGSGNTEAFF. This sequence joins TRBV6-5 and TRBJ1-1; no firm D call. With 6 bases removed from V and 1 base from J, the gap between germline ends came to 12 bases. CDR1 and CDR2 from the germline V gene are MNHEY and SVGAGI. CDR3 size: 14 residues.

This chain joins TRBV5-1 and TRBJ2-7; D is perhaps TRBD1 (5 bases). CDR1 is SGHRS, CDR2 YFSETQ, per germline. The CDR3 is 14 amino acids. V was clipped by 0 bases and J by 5 bases, with 12 bases between them. This CDR3 reads CASSLEGIRDEQYF. The DNA of the CDR3 is TGCGCCAGCAGCTTGGAGGGAATCAGGGACGAGCAGTACTTC.

This clonotype appeared many times. The genes are TRBV6-4 and TRBJ2-1; 10 bases line up with TRBD2. CDR3 length equals 16 residues. Germline values: CDR1 MRHNA, CDR2 SNTAGT. Trimming cost V 0 bases and J 5 bases; bases outside gene matches: 4. The CDR3 region is CASSDSSSGGNNEQFF. CDR3 coding DNA: TGTGCCAGCAGTGACTCGTCTAGCGGGGGAAACAATGAGCAGTTCTTC.

This clonotype turned up a few times. The V gene is TRBV12-5, the J gene TRBJ2-5; D possibly corresponds to TRBD2 (5 bases). Germline loops: CDR1 LGHNT, CDR2 FRNRAP. This CDR3 spans 14 amino acids. The V and J ends lost 7 bases and 2 bases respectively, with 14 bases between them. The CDR3 loop is CASAPGLRQETQYF. The CDR3, as DNA: TGTGCTAGTGCCCCGGGGTTGCGGCAAGAGACCCAGTACTTC.

This clonotype was counted a few times. The rearrangement uses TRBV20-1 and TRBJ2-5, with 13 bases that match TRBD2. The CDR3 loop spans 18 amino acids. The junction had 13 bases not matched to a gene; V was cut back by 5 bases and J by 1 base. Germline CDR1 DFQATT, CDR2 SNEGSKA (reference sequence). The CDR3 loop is CSARKLAGGTRIQETQYF. For the CDR3, the DNA is TGCAGTGCTCGGAAACTAGCGGGGGGGACCCGGATCCAAGAGACCCAGTACTTC.

This clonotype has only a few counts. This sequence joins TRBV27 and TRBJ2-2, with D uncertain. V lost 4 bases, J lost 4 bases, and 4 bases lay in between. CDR1 MNHEY and CDR2 SMNVEV come from the germline V gene (reference sequence). The length of the CDR3 is 12 residues. The CDR3 sequence: CASSWSTGELFF. CDR3 bases: TGTGCCAGCAGTTGGAGCACCGGGGAGCTGTTTTTT.

V usage is TRBV24-1 and J usage is TRBJ2-1, with unresolved D. Deletions cut 2 bases from V and 11 bases from J, with 15 bases between. Germline lookup yields CDR1 KGHDR and CDR2 SFDVKD. CDR3 size: 14 residues. In DNA, the CDR3 is TGTGCCACCAGTGATTGGATCACTGCCCAAAAGCAGTTCTTC. This gives the protein CATSDWITAQKQFF.

This chain links TRBV5-5 with TRBJ2-7, with TRBD2 matching over 8 bases. The CDR3 spans 16 residues. Germline loops: CDR1 SGHKS, CDR2 YYEKEE (reference sequence). V lost 4 bases and J lost 3; bases outside the gene matches: 12. Here the CDR3 DNA reads TGTGCCAGCAGCAAGCTCACGGGGGGGGCCGTCTACGAGCAGTACGTC. Amino acid sequence: CASSKLTGGAVYEQYV.

The V and J genes are TRBV24-1 and TRBJ1-5, with D perhaps TRBD1 (6 bases). The V gene's germline CDR1 is KGHDR and CDR2 SFDVKD. V lost 3 bases, J lost 6 bases, and 11 bases lay in between. CDR3 size: 14 residues. The CDR3 region is CATSDPGAVQPQHF. The DNA of the CDR3 is TGTGCCACCAGTGATCCGGGGGCCGTTCAGCCCCAGCATTTT.

In this sample, this clonotype turned up a few times. The rearrangement joins TRBV6-5 to TRBJ1-5; tentative D call: TRBD1 (5 bases). V lost 5 bases to trimming and J lost 6 bases, with 17 bases between them. The germline gives CDR1 MNHEY, CDR2 SVGAGI. This CDR3 region has 15 residues. The CDR3 protein is CASSLRVGVIQPQHF. CDR3 sequence (DNA): TGTGCCAGCAGTCTGCGAGTGGGGGTCATTCAGCCCCAGCATTTT.

This clonotype was seen many times. The CDR3 reads CASSFTGGTEAFF. The CDR3 region has the DNA TGCGCCAGCAGCTTCACCGGAGGCACTGAAGCTTTCTTT. J is TRBJ1-1 and V is TRBV5-1; D is unclear. The germline gives CDR1 SGHRS, CDR2 YFSETQ. The V gene lost 2 bases and the J gene lost 4 bases, with 9 bases spanning the gap. The CDR3 covers 13 residues.

This chain connects TRBV19 to TRBJ1-5, with TRBD1 as a possible D gene (6 bases). The V gene's germline CDR1 is LNHDA and CDR2 SQIVND (reference sequence). Trimming pared 5 bases from V and 3 bases from J, leaving 11 bases between. This CDR3 is 14 amino acids long. This chain's CDR3 is CASSLQGHNQPQHF. The CDR3 coding sequence is TGTGCCAGTAGTCTTCAGGGGCACAATCAGCCCCAGCATTTT.

This clonotype was counted between two and nine times. CDR3 amino acids: CASRVQGTNEQYF. As DNA, the CDR3 is TGCGCCAGCAGAGTACAGGGTACGAACGAGCAGTACTTC. The J gene is TRBJ2-7, the V gene TRBV5-1; TRBD1 might be the D (6 bases). This CDR3 is built from 13 residues. The germline V and J ends were trimmed by 5 bases and 5 bases, with 14 bases remaining between them. Looked up from germline, CDR1 is SGHRS and CDR2 is YFSETQ.

This chain connects TRBV7-2 to TRBJ1-5, with D possibly TRBD1 on 5 matching bases. The germline V gene encodes CDR1 SGHTA and CDR2 FQGNSA. The CDR3 extends over 14 amino acids. The ends were cut back, 5 bases at V and 9 bases at J, with 17 bases in the middle. The CDR3 region has the DNA TGTGCCAGCAGCCCAGGGTCCTCGGGGCGGCCCCAGCATTTT. Translated: CASSPGSSGRPQHF.

This clonotype was counted between two and nine times. The V gene is TRBV20-1, the J gene TRBJ2-2, with 15 bases identical to TRBD2. Germline CDR1 reads DFQATT; CDR2 reads SNEGSKA (reference sequence). J lost 6 bases, V lost 6 bases, and 11 bases had no gene match. The CDR3 sequence is 17 residues long. The CDR3 coding sequence is TGCAGTGCCATCTCCGGGACTAGCGGGGGGAAGTCCGGGGAGCTGTTTTTT. Protein sequence: CSAISGTSGGKSGELFF.

The chain has TRBV27 and TRBJ2-5; tentative D call: TRBD1 (5 bases). The CDR3 length is 14 residues. Between the trimmed V and J ends, which lost 5 bases and 7 bases, there was a span of 17 bases. Germline CDR1 is MNHEY and CDR2 is SMNVEV (reference sequence). CDR3 bases: TGTGCCAGCAGTCAGCCCTCATCCCAGGGGACCCAGTACTTC. It codes for CASSQPSSQGTQYF.

In this sample, this clonotype turned up many times. This chain links TRBV24-1 with TRBJ2-3; no firm D call. V was trimmed by 6 bases and J by 6 bases, leaving 12 bases between them. The CDR3 totals 13 residues. Germline V gives CDR1 KGHDR, CDR2 SFDVKD. The CDR3 loop reads CATSRPVADTQYF. In DNA form, the CDR3 reads TGTGCCACCAGTAGACCCGTCGCGGATACGCAGTATTTT.

V and J are TRBV5-1 and TRBJ2-3; the D gene could be TRBD1 or TRBD2 (6 bases each). There are 16 residues in the CDR3. The germline V gene encodes CDR1 SGHRS and CDR2 YFSETQ. Trimming stripped 4 bases from V and 1 base from J, with 16 bases between. The CDR3 nucleotides are TGCGCCAGCAGCGCCATAACCGGGGGCCGCACAGATACGCAGTATTTT. Protein: CASSAITGGRTDTQYF.

This chain links TRBV11-2 with TRBJ2-1; 9 bases agree with TRBD1. Germline lookup yields CDR1 SGHAT and CDR2 FQNNGV. There are 17 residues in the CDR3. Unmatched junction bases numbered 14, after V lost 5 bases and J lost 6 bases. The CDR3 reads CASSLYRDRVLGNEQFF. CDR3 sequence (DNA): TGTGCCAGCAGCCTCTACCGGGACAGGGTCTTGGGCAATGAGCAGTTCTTC.

The chain uses TRBV9 and TRBJ2-1; D may be TRBD1 (8 bases). This CDR3 region has 15 residues. Germline V gene sequence: CDR1 SGDLS, CDR2 YYNGEE. V was clipped by 3 bases and J by 8 bases, with 18 bases between them. DNA of the CDR3: TGTGCCAGCAGCGGGGGGTGGACAGGGAGGGATGAGCAGTTCTTC. It encodes CASSGGWTGRDEQFF.

The chain employs TRBV6-2 or TRBV6-3 and TRBJ2-2; D is perhaps TRBD1 (5 bases). The CDR3 totals 16 residues. Germline CDR1 is MNHEY and CDR2 is SVGEGT. Deletions cut 2 bases from V and 0 bases from J, with 10 bases between. This chain's CDR3 is CASSYLRVTNTGELFF. CDR3 nucleotides: TGTGCCAGCAGTTACCTCAGGGTGACGAACACCGGGGAGCTGTTTTTT.

There are many counts of this clonotype. The chain recombines TRBV5-1 with TRBJ1-6, with unresolved D. Trimming took 0 bases from V and 5 from J, leaving 6 bases between them. Germline CDR1 and CDR2: SGHRS and YFSETQ. This CDR3 is 14 amino acids long. The CDR3 here is CASSLGQHNSPLHF. Written as DNA, the CDR3 is TGCGCCAGCAGCTTGGGGCAGCATAATTCACCCCTCCACTTT.

The J gene is TRBJ2-1, the V gene TRBV6-1, with 13 positions matching TRBD2. Looked up from germline, CDR1 is MNHNS and CDR2 is SASEGT. V lost 3 bases to trimming and J lost 10 bases; unmatched junction nucleotides: 9. The CDR3 spans 16 residues. Here the CDR3 DNA reads TGTGCCAGCAGTGACTCGGGACTAGCGGGGCCTCAGGAGCAGTTCTTC. It specifies CASSDSGLAGPQEQFF.

This clonotype was seen a few times. The chain recombines TRBV14 with TRBJ2-5; D ambiguous. The V and J ends lost 4 bases and 5 bases respectively, with 14 bases between them. This CDR3 is 14 amino acids long. In germline, CDR1 is SGHDN, CDR2 FVKESK. The CDR3 loop is CASSRTHGRETQYF. For the CDR3, the DNA is TGTGCCAGCAGCCGCACACACGGTCGGGAGACCCAGTACTTC.